These T cell receptor beta chains were read from a single sample in a study of cytomegalovirus exposure and HLA in healthy donors. Only in-frame clones appear in the TCRdb table, and some are missing; sequencing was by immunoSEQ multiplex PCR. The data show under 200,000 clones, roughly 74% seen once. The sequenced material came from PBMCs. The receptors shown here come from a male donor in good health and CMV-seronegative. Both conserved end residues are trimmed from each CDR3. The order of the fields is J gene, V gene, clone size, D gene, CDR3 protein. The D gene is left open where the match is weak. Part of the rows lack a size; the others show once, few, many or a class for expanded clones.

TRBJ2-7 | TRBV27 | once | - | ASSLGLGPLSGEQY
TRBJ2-3 | TRBV11-3 | - | - | ASSLDPSASTDTQY
TRBJ2-7 | TRBV4-3 | few | TRBD2 | ASSQGQRGTYEQY
TRBJ2-1 | TRBV11-2 | - | - | ASSLDAGSYNEQF
TRBJ2-1 | TRBV30 | - | TRBD1 | AWSQYRGEQF
TRBJ2-1 | TRBV27 | - | TRBD2 | ASMSLAGYNEQF
TRBJ2-1 | TRBV28 | - | TRBD2 | ASSELAGSLGEQF
TRBJ1-2 | TRBV9 | - | - | ASSVEGAGPYYGYT
TRBJ2-7 | TRBV30 | few | - | AWSVAAVYEQY
TRBJ1-6 | TRBV27 | - | - | ASSSGDPRYNSPLH
TRBJ2-5 | TRBV7-8 | - | - | ASTSRTGELETQY
TRBJ2-5 | TRBV9 | - | TRBD1 | ASSLTGTGHKETQY
TRBJ2-7 | TRBV6-5 | - | TRBD1 | ASRKGQGREQY
TRBJ2-5 | TRBV4-1 | - | - | ASSQVGAGVETQY
TRBJ1-1 | TRBV9 | - | - | ASSVGGGHPNTEAF
TRBJ2-1 | TRBV7-9 | - | TRBD1 | ASSYSGTALINEQF
TRBJ2-5 | TRBV7-3 | - | TRBD2 | ASSSGRLAGETQY
TRBJ2-7 | TRBV6-5 | - | TRBD1 | ASSIGQGDRQY
TRBJ2-1 | TRBV29-1 | - | TRBD1 | SVGGTGFGEQF
TRBJ2-2 | TRBV29-1 | - | TRBD2 | SVFHGLSGGAGELF
TRBJ2-7 | TRBV5-1 | - | - | ASSLVQGSYEQY